This T cell receptor beta chain derives from a study of T-cell memory formation after mild COVID-19. About the research overall: Clustering of TCRs was largely donor specific. Overall study findings and caveats: Several responding clones turned up in pre-infection memory, indicating that cross-reactive memory may have taken part. From day 15 to 85, contracting clones were balanced between CD4 and CD8, whereas later expanders leaned toward CD4+.

A single record per CDR3 protein comes from TCRdb applying MiXCR to the 5' RACE reads. The sample holds about 110,000 distinct CDR3 sequences, over 15% seen once. The CDR3 is 15 amino acids. The ends lost 3 bases at V and 3 bases at J; junction bases unmatched: 6. This clonotype was seen a handful of times. Its antigen is not known. The chain joins TRBV12-3 or TRBV12-4 to TRBJ2-3; TRBD1 matches 7 bases. The TCR was taken from a young man who had mild COVID-19 (a few samples of this study predate the infection). Cell type and time point are not known. The sequencing sample was made of PBMCs or a T cell subset sorted from them (not recorded which). CDR3 residues: CASSFDGRGTDTQYF. The CDR3 DNA reads as TGTGCCAGCAGTTTCGATGGCAGGGGGACAGATACGCAGTATTTT.